This TCR beta chain was identified in a study of T cells after yellow fever vaccination. Study results and limitations: The study re-detected most primary-vaccination clones after the booster (nearly 97% CD4, roughly 90% CD8). Sorted repertoires could include abundant contaminating clonotypes from bulk cells.

TCRdb re-derived calls from the 5' RACE reads in MiXCR, one entry per CDR3 protein. In the table there are over 300,000 distinct CDR3 sequences, around 3.6% of which are singletons. This CDR3 has 14 amino acids. V was pared by 3 bases and J by 4 bases, with 9 bases between. Germline-derived CDR1 and CDR2 are SGHTA and FQGNSA. This clonotype was detected ten times or more. Antigen specificity is unknown. The sample in question was PBMCs, obtained on the day of the yellow fever booster vaccination. This sequence was found in a man between 18 and 29 years old who received the YFV17D yellow fever vaccine. The rearrangement links TRBV7-2 to TRBJ2-2; D not certain. The CDR3, as DNA: TGTGCCAGCAGCTTCGGGTTATCCACCGGGGAGCTGTTTTTT. Residues: CASSFGLSTGELFF. Supplemented by reference TRBV7-2 and TRBJ2-2, the full variable domain reads GAGVSQSPSNKVTEKGKDVELRCDPISGHTALYWYRQSLGQGLEFLIYFQGNSAPDKSGLPSDRFSAERTGGSVSTLTIQRTQQEDSAVYLCASSFGLSTGELFFGEGSRLTVL.